This T cell receptor beta chain was retrieved from a study of T cell repertoires in aging, cancer and after chemotherapy (dated by TCRdb to between 2018 and 2021). With regard to the full study: Six donor age groups were covered, ranging from 30 or younger up to 70 or older, and each group contained at least three individuals. In the solid tumor group, the paired samples taken before and after chemotherapy came from patients with brain tumors (glioblastoma) who were receiving therapy based on temozolomide. The complete dataset included approximately 8.8 million TCR reads. To look at immunoaging and at how T cells reconstitute after chemotherapy, the study profiled TCR beta repertoires in peripheral blood from both healthy donors and cancer patients. Alongside some 100 healthy donors serving as a reference group, the cohort included some 220 cancer patients, of whom roughly 91 had hematological cancers and fewer than 130 had solid cancers. Points the paper makes about the study in general: Declining TCR diversity with age in healthy donors was mainly explained by loss of richness; in cancer patients, loss of evenness also contributed. The authors noted that the repertoire data do not allow conclusions about immunological memory after chemotherapy. In both cancer cohorts, median generation probability rose over the chemotherapy interval, which suggests that the repertoire was reconstituted through rebound thymic output. Untreated patients with hematological or solid cancers showed significantly lower blood TCR diversity and higher clonality than age-matched healthy donors.

TCR beta rearrangements were amplified from genomic DNA isolated from peripheral blood, not from sorted cells or RNA. Rearranged TRB sequences spanning V, D and J segments were amplified by multiplex touch-down PCR using a mixed TRB-A/B primer pool. Illumina adapters and sample indices were attached to the amplicons through two consecutive PCR reactions run with Phusion HS II polymerase. The amplicons were purified from gel with the NucleoSpin Gel and PCR Clean-up kit and then assessed with Qubit and an Agilent 2100 Bioanalyzer. Sequencing of libraries was carried out on an Illumina MiSeq in 600-cycle, single-indexed, paired-end runs. Regarding the original processing steps: MiXCR versions 2.12 and 3.0.5 were used to process the TRB sequences. A clone was defined as each unique CDR3 nucleotide sequence, and only productive sequences supported by at least two reads were kept. The repertoire metrics were Shannon diversity, evenness, clonality (defined as one minus evenness), and alpha-parameterized diversity profiles covering alpha 0 to 5. Generation probabilities of clones in paired pre- and post-chemotherapy samples were computed with the IGoR algorithm. The public reads were run again by TCRdb, first through fastp at Q25 and then through MiXCR, and only productive beta chains were kept. Entries are consolidated by CDR3 protein sequence, retaining the most common genes and DNA. The V and J calls and clone size come from TCRdb's table, not from the authors' own analysis. This sample holds over a thousand distinct CDR3 sequences; about a quarter were observed only once. The ten largest clonotypes hold around 30% of the sample.

About this clonotype: Its antigen is not yet known. It has no much larger one-base neighbor in the sample; base qualities were not kept.

Trimmed from V: 11 bases; trimmed from J: 4 bases; junction bases lacking a gene match: 14. Including the terminal cysteine and phenylalanine, the CDR3 comprises 15 residues. Only the CDR3 DNA is retained, 45 bases long and in frame from the first base. Reading the germline V gene gives CDR1 ENHRY and CDR2 SYGVKD. The receptor was derived from a human donor with a solid tumor. The donor label of this sample is uncertain. The V and J genes are TRBV10-3 and TRBJ1-2, with 9 bases aligning to TRBD1. Material: blood. The CDR3 corresponds to CAASAPGQGFYGYTF. In nucleotides, the sequence is TGTGCCGCCTCCGCCCCGGGACAGGGATTCTATGGCTACACCTTC.